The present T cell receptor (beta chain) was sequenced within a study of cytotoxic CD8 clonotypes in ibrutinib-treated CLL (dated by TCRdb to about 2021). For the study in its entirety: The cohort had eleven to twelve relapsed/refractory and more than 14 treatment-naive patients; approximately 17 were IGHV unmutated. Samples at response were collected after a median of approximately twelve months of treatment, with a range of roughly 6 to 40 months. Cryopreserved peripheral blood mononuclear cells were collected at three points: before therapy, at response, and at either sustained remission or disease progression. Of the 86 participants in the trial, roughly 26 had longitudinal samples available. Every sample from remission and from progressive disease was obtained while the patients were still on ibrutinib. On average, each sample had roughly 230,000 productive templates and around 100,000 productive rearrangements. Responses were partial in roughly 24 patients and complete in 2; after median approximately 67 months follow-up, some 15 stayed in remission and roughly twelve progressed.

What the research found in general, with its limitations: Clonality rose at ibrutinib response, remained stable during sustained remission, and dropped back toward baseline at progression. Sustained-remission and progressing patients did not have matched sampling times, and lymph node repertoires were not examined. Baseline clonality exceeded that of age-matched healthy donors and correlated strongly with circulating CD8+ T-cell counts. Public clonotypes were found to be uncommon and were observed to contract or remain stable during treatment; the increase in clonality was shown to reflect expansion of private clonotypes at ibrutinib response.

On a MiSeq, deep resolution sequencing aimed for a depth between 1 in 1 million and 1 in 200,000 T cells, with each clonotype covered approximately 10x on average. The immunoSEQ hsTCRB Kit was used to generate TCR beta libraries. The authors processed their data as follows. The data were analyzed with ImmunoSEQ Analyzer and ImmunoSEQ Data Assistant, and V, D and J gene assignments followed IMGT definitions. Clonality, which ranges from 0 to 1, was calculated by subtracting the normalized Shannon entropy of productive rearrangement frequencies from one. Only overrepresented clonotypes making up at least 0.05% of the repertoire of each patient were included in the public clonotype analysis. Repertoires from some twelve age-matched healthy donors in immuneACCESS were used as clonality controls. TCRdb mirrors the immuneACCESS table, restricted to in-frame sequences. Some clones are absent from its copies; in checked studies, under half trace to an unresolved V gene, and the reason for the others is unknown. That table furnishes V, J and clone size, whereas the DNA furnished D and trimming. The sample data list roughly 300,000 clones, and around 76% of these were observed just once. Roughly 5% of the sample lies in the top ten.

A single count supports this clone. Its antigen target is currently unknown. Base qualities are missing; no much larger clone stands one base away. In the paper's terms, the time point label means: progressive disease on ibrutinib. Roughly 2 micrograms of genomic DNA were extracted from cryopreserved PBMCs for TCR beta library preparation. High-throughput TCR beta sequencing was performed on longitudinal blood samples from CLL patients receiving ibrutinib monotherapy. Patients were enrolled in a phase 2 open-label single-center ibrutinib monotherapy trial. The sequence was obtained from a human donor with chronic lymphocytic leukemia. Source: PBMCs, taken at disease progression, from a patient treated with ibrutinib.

The CDR3 region: CATSRDSTRGQPQHF. The DNA sequence is given as TGTGCCACCAGCAGAGATAGTACCCGGGGACAGCCCCAGCATTTT. Recombination joined TRBV15 with TRBJ1-5, with no reliable assignment of the D segment. The CDR3 has 15 amino acids, counting the end cysteine and phenylalanine. Left in the record is the CDR3 DNA by itself, 45 bases read in frame from the first base. Looking up the germline V gene (reference sequence) yields CDR1 LNHNV and CDR2 YYDKDF. The junction shows trimming of 0 bases on V and 7 bases on J, plus 13 bases between the germline ends.